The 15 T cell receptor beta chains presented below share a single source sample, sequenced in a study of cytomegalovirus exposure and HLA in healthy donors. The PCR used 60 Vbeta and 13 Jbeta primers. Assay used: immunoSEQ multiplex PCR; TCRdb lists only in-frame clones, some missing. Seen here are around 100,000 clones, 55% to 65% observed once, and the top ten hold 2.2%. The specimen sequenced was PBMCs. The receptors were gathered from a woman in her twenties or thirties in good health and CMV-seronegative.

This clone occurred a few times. The CDR3 sequence is CASSLGQGEQYF. The CDR3 DNA reads TGCGCCAGCAGCTTGGGACAGGGCGAGCAGTACTTC. V and J are TRBV5-1 and TRBJ2-7; 7 bases match TRBD1. The germline gives CDR1 SGHRS, CDR2 YFSETQ. V shed 0 bases, J shed 6 bases, and the junction held 0 bases outside the gene matches. This CDR3 spans 12 amino acids.

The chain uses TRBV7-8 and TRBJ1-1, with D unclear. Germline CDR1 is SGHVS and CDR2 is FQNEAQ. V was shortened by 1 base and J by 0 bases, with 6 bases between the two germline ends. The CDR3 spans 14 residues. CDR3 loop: CASSLERMNTEAFF. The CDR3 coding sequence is TGTGCCAGCAGCTTAGAGAGAATGAACACTGAAGCTTTCTTT.

The CDR3 spells CASSLLQGGDYGYTF. CDR3 DNA sequence: TGTGCCAGCAGCCTTCTACAGGGTGGGGACTATGGCTACACCTTC. The genes are TRBV5-4 and TRBJ1-2; tentative D call: TRBD1 (6 bases). V lost 4 bases, J lost 3 bases, and 16 bases lay in between. Looked up from germline, CDR1 is SGHNT and CDR2 is YYREEE (reference sequence). CDR3 size: 15 residues.

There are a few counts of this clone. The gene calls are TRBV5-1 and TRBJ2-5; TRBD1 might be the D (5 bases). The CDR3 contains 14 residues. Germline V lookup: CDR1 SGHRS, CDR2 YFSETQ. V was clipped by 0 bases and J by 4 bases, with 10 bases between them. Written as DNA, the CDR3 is TGCGCCAGCAGCTTGGCAGGGTTTGGAGAGACCCAGTACTTC. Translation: CASSLAGFGETQYF.

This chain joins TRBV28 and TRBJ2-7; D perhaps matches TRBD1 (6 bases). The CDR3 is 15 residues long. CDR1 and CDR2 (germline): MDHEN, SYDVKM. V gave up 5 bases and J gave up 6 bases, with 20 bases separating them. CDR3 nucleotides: TGTGCCAGCAGTACGGACAGAAGTCCCTCTCGCGAGCAGTACTTC. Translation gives CASSTDRSPSREQYF.

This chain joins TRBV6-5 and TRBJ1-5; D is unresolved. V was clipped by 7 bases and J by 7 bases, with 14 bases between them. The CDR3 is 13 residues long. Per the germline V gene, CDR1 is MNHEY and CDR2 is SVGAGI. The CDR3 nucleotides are TGTGCCAGCAAACTAACGACGGGGCAGCCCCAGCATTTT. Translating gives CASKLTTGQPQHF.

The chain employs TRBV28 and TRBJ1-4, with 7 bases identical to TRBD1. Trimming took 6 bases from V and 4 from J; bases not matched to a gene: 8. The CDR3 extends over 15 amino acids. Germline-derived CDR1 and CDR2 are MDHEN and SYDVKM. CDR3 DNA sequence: TGTGCCAGCAGAGAAACGGGACAGTTTAATGAAAAACTGTTTTTT. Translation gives CASRETGQFNEKLFF. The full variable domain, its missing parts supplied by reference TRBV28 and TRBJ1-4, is DVKVTQSSRYLVKRTGEKVFLECVQDMDHENMFWYRQDPGLGLRLIYFSYDVKMKEKGDIPEGYSVSREKKERFSLILESASTNQTSMYLCASRETGQFNEKLFFGSGTQLSVL.

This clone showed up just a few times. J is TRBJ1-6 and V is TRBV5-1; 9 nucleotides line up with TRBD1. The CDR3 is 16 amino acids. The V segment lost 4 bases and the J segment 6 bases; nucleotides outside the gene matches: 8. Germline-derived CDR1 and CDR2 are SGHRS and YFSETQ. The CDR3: CASSLDRGSTNSPLHF. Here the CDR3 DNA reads TGCGCCAGCAGCCTGGACAGGGGATCGACTAATTCACCCCTCCACTTT.

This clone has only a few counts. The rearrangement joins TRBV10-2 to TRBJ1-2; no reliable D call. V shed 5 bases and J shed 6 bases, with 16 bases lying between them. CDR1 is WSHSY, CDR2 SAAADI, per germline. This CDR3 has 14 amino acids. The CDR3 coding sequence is TGCGCCAGCAGTTCAATCAGGACTGGAAATGGCTACACCTTC. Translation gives CASSSIRTGNGYTF.

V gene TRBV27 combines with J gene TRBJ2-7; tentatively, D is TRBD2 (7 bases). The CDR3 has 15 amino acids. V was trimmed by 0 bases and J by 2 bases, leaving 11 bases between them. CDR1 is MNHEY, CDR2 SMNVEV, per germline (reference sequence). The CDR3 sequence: CASSLSEGGAYEQYF. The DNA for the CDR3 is TGTGCCAGCAGTTTATCGGAGGGGGGGGCCTACGAGCAGTACTTC.

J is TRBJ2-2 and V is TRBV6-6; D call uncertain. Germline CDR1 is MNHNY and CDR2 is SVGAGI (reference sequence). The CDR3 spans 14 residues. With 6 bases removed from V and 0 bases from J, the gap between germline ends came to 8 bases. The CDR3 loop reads CASSLVPNTGELFF. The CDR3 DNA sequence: TGTGCCAGCAGCCTAGTACCGAACACCGGGGAGCTGTTTTTT.

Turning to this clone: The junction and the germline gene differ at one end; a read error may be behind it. CDR3 residues: CSSSLVLYEQYF. Written as DNA, the CDR3 is TGTTCCAGCAGCTTAGTATTATACGAGCAGTACTTC. The rearrangement joins TRBV7-9 to TRBJ2-7; no clear D. The CDR3 totals 12 residues. CDR1 SEHNR and CDR2 FQNEAQ come from the germline V gene (reference sequence).

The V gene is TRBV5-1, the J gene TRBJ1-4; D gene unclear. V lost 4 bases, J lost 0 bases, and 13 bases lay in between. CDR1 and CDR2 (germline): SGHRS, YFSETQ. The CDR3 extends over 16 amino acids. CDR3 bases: TGCGCCAGCAGCGTGGGGAGGGTTCCAACTAATGAAAAACTGTTTTTT. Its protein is CASSVGRVPTNEKLFF. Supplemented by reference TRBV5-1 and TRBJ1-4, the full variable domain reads KAGVTQTPRYLIKTRGQQVTLSCSPISGHRSVSWYQQTPGQGLQFLFEYFSETQRNKGNFPGRFSGRQFSNSRSEMNVSTLELGDSALYLCASSVGRVPTNEKLFFGSGTQLSVL.

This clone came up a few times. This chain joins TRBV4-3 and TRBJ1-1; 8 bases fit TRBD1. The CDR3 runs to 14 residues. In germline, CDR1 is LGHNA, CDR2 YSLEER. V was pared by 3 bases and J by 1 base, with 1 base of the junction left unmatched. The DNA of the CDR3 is TGCGCCAGCAGCCAGGACAGGGAGAACACTGAAGCTTTCTTT. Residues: CASSQDRENTEAFF.

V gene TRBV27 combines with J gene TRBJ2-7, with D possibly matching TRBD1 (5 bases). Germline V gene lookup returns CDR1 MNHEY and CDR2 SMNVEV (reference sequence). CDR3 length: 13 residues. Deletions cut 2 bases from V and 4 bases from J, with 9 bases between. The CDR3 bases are TGTGCCAGCAGTTTAGGGGCCTTTTACGAGCAGTACTTC. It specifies CASSLGAFYEQYF.